The 10 T cell receptor beta chains listed next were all sequenced from one sample in a study of blood T cell repertoires in COVID-19. Sequencing used immunoSEQ multiplex PCR; TCRdb keeps in-frame clones, though not all of them. The data contain 150,000 to 200,000 clones, roughly 90% of them singletons. Input material: peripheral blood. The receptor set was obtained from a man in his sixties with active or convalescent COVID-19.

The chain links TRBV19 to TRBJ1-1; 7 nucleotides line up with TRBD1. The germline V gene has CDR1 LNHDA and CDR2 SQIVND (reference sequence). The CDR3 spans 15 residues. After removal of 3 bases from V and 7 bases from J, the junction contained 11 bases not matched to a gene. CDR3 bases: TGTGCCAGTAGTATTATTGAACAGGGGTTGGGTGAAGCTTTCTTT. Protein: CASSIIEQGLGEAFF.

The chain carries TRBV5-4 and TRBJ2-6, with D unresolved. V gave up 0 bases and J gave up 0 bases, with 4 bases separating them. Germline assignment: CDR1 SGHNT and CDR2 YYREEE (reference sequence). The CDR3 consists of 15 residues. The CDR3 bases are TGTGCCAGCAGCTTGGCGCGCTCTGGGGCCAACGTCCTGACTTTC. The encoded protein is CASSLARSGANVLTF. Together with reference TRBV5-4 and TRBJ2-6, the CDR3 gives the full variable domain: ETGVTQSPTHLIKTRGQQVTLRCSSQSGHNTVSWYQQALGQGPQFIFQYYREEENGRGNFPPRFSGLQFPNYSSELNVNALELDDSALYLCASSLARSGANVLTFGAGSRLTVL.

V is TRBV18 and J is TRBJ2-5; D unclear. Trimming cost V 0 bases and J 5 bases, with 7 bases left between them. Germline lookup yields CDR1 KGHSH and CDR2 LQKENI. CDR3 length: 13 amino acids. CDR3 in DNA: TGTGCCAGCTCACCACCACCCGGGGAGACCCAGTACTTC. Translating gives CASSPPPGETQYF.

In the case of this clone: One end of the junction fails to match germline, which may point to a read error. The V and J genes are TRBV18 and TRBJ1-1; D unresolved. Germline CDR1 KGHSH, CDR2 LQKENI. The CDR3 covers 14 residues. Written as DNA, the CDR3 is TGTGCCAGCTCCCCCCTGGACGGGAACGCTGAAGCTTTCTTT. It codes for CASSPLDGNAEAFF.

The chain links TRBV7-9 to TRBJ1-5, with a possible D match to TRBD1 (6 bases). The CDR3 extends over 16 amino acids. Germline lookup yields CDR1 SEHNR and CDR2 FQNEAQ (reference sequence). V was clipped by 5 bases and J by 4 bases, with 18 bases between them. The CDR3 DNA sequence: TGTGCCAGCAGCGCCGGAACAGGGTCAGTTAATCAGCCCCAGCATTTT. This sequence encodes CASSAGTGSVNQPQHF.

This chain joins TRBV19 and TRBJ1-2, with a tentative D call TRBD1 (6 bases). CDR1 and CDR2 (germline): LNHDA, SQIVND (reference sequence). V was pared by 8 bases and J by 4 bases, with 8 bases between. The CDR3 has 11 residues. The CDR3, as DNA: TGTGCCAGTCAGGGGTCCTATGGCTACACCTTC. Protein: CASQGSYGYTF. Supplemented by reference TRBV19 and TRBJ1-2, the full variable domain reads DGGITQSPKYLFRKEGQNVTLSCEQNLNHDAMYWYRQDPGQGLRLIYYSQIVNDFQKGDIAEGYSVSREKKESFPLTVTSAQKNPTAFYLCASQGSYGYTFGSGTRLTVV.

The chain recombines TRBV5-1 with TRBJ2-2; D is unresolved. With 0 bases removed from V and 4 bases from J, the gap between germline ends came to 7 bases. Germline lookup yields CDR1 SGHRS and CDR2 YFSETQ. The CDR3 has 14 residues. The DNA for the CDR3 is TGCGCCAGCAGCTTGGCACATTTCACCGGGGAGCTGTTTTTT. It specifies CASSLAHFTGELFF.

A single count supports this clone. This chain uses TRBV28 with TRBJ1-2; D is perhaps TRBD1 (5 bases). Germline CDR1 MDHEN, CDR2 SYDVKM. The CDR3 length is 12 residues. Trimming shortened V by 7 bases and J by 4 bases, and 10 bases separated the two germline ends. The CDR3 nucleotides read TGTGCCAGCAACAGGTTTGGCTATGGCTACACCTTC. Translating gives CASNRFGYGYTF.

This sequence joins TRBV4-2 and TRBJ2-2; D ambiguous. The CDR3 length is 14 residues. V was clipped by 4 bases and J by 5 bases, with 11 bases between them. Germline V gene lookup returns CDR1 LGHNA and CDR2 YNFKEQ. DNA for the CDR3: TGTGCCAGCAGCCCATGGCAGGTTACCGGGGAGCTGTTTTTT. It yields the protein CASSPWQVTGELFF.

The rearrangement joins TRBV6-5 to TRBJ1-3; the match to TRBD1 covers 8 bases. V trimming: 10 bases; J trimming: 0 bases; junction bases outside the gene matches: 5. Germline V gives CDR1 MNHEY, CDR2 SVGAGI. The CDR3 runs to 14 residues. The CDR3 here is CATRQGSSGNTIYF. Here the CDR3 DNA reads TGTGCCACCCGACAGGGGAGCTCTGGAAACACCATATATTTT.